The source of this T cell receptor (beta chain) is a study of spatial heterogeneity in lung cancer. This sample's time point: sample taken at primary tumor resection. Trimming removed 1 base from V and 1 base from J, with 8 bases in between. The CDR3 runs to 14 residues. Germline V gene data show CDR1 as SGHDT and CDR2 as YYEEEE. TCRdb re-called the 5' RACE reads with MiXCR, one entry per CDR3 protein. The table shows around 2,700 distinct CDR3 sequences, with about 2% occurring only once. This clonotype is categorized as medium-sized. The receptor was derived from a male donor with early-stage non-small cell lung cancer. The chain has TRBV5-6 and TRBJ1-2, with D unresolved. The sequencing here drew on normal lung tissue next to the tumor, taken at surgery. The DNA of the CDR3 is TGTGCCAGCAGCTTGTGGTCAGTTAACTATGGCTACACCTTC. Translated: CASSLWSVNYGYTF.